This passage covers 8 T cell receptor beta chains from one sample sequenced in a study of blood T cell repertoires in COVID-19. The method was immunoSEQ multiplex PCR; TCRdb's version includes in-frame clones alone and lacks a portion of them. In the table there are fewer than 600,000 clones, around 89% of which are singletons. Specimen: PBMCs or T cells enriched from blood (not recorded which). These receptors were taken from a woman in her thirties or forties who had recovered from COVID-19.

The chain employs TRBV7-9 and TRBJ2-3, with TRBD1 identical over 8 bases. CDR1 is SEHNR and CDR2 is FQNEAQ in the germline V gene (reference sequence). Trimming cost V 4 bases and J 1 base; bases outside gene matches: 1. The CDR3 has 14 residues. This CDR3 reads CASSSGQGTDTQYF. Written as DNA, the CDR3 is TGTGCCAGCAGCTCGGGACAGGGCACAGATACGCAGTATTTT. Supplemented by reference TRBV7-9 and TRBJ2-3, the full variable domain reads DTGVSQNPRHKITKRGQNVTFRCDPISEHNRLYWYRQTLGQGPEFLTYFQNEAQLEKSRLLSDRFSAERPKGSFSTLEIQRTEQGDSAMYLCASSSGQGTDTQYFGPGTRLTVL.

The chain uses TRBV10-3 and TRBJ1-1; 7 positions match TRBD1. Germline loops: CDR1 ENHRY, CDR2 SYGVKD. This CDR3 is 15 amino acids long. V was clipped by 2 bases and J by 4 bases; unmatched bases: 7. The CDR3 DNA reads as TGTGCCATCAGTGAGACCTATTCAGGGGGCACTGAAGCTTTCTTT. Translation: CAISETYSGGTEAFF.

The rearrangement links TRBV19 to TRBJ1-5; D gene ambiguous. Looked up from germline, CDR1 is LNHDA and CDR2 is SQIVND (reference sequence). Deletions cut 4 bases from V and 4 bases from J, with 17 bases between. The CDR3 is 16 amino acids. The CDR3 DNA follows: TGTGCCAGTAGTAAGCGCCCCAGAACGGAGAATCAGCCCCAGCATTTT. This gives the protein CASSKRPRTENQPQHF.

The chain couples TRBV25-1 to TRBJ2-1; 7 nucleotides align to TRBD1. Germline V gene sequence: CDR1 MGHDK, CDR2 SYGVNS. This CDR3 region has 16 residues. V trimming: 7 bases; J trimming: 5 bases; junction bases outside the gene matches: 14. In DNA form, the CDR3 reads TGTGCCAGCATCCCCCCCATTGGGACAGACGACAATGAGCAGTTCTTC. Its translation: CASIPPIGTDDNEQFF.

The chain joins TRBV6-5 to TRBJ2-3, with a weak D call TRBD2 (6 bases). Germline loops: CDR1 MNHEY, CDR2 SVGAGI. The ends were cut back, 2 bases at V and 2 bases at J, with 14 bases in the middle. CDR3 size: 16 residues. In DNA form, the CDR3 reads TGTGCCAGCAGTTACAGGGGTAGCGGAAACACAGATACGCAGTATTTT. Its translation: CASSYRGSGNTDTQYF.

The gene calls are TRBV30 and TRBJ1-1; TRBD1 aligns across 10 bases. Trimming removed 1 base from V and 3 bases from J; junction bases left unmatched: 5. CDR1 GTSNPN and CDR2 SVGIG come from the germline V gene (reference sequence). The CDR3 consists of 15 residues. CDR3 nucleotides: TGTGCCTGGAGTGAAACCGGGACAGGGGACACTGAAGCTTTCTTT. Its translation: CAWSETGTGDTEAFF. The whole variable domain, remainder taken from reference TRBV30 and TRBJ1-1, is SQTIHQWPATLVQPVGSPLSLECTVEGTSNPNLYWYRQAAGRGLQLLFYSVGIGQISSEVPQNLSASRPQDRQFILSSKKLLLSDSGFYLCAWSETGTGDTEAFFGQGTRLTVV.

V and J are TRBV27 and TRBJ1-1; D call uncertain. The germline V and J ends were trimmed by 2 bases and 4 bases, with 11 bases remaining between them. Germline V gene data show CDR1 as MNHEY and CDR2 as SMNVEV (reference sequence). This CDR3 is 14 amino acids long. CDR3 in amino acids: CASSLTRPGTEAFF. Written as DNA, the CDR3 is TGTGCCAGCAGTTTAACCAGGCCTGGCACTGAAGCTTTCTTT.

The chain employs TRBV10-3 and TRBJ1-2; TRBD1 is a possible D gene (5 bases). This CDR3 has 15 residues. V was shortened by 0 bases and J by 6 bases, with 14 bases between the two germline ends. Germline loops: CDR1 ENHRY, CDR2 SYGVKD. CDR3 in DNA: TGTGCCATCAGTGAGTCGGTTAAGGGGCCCGATGGCTACACCTTC. It yields the protein CAISESVKGPDGYTF.